In its sample, the clone carrying this T cell receptor beta chain was seen a few times. Its target is unknown. This sample was taken from a study of CD8 T cells in ankylosing spondylitis. MiXCR was run by TCRdb on the 5' RACE reads, yielding one entry per CDR3 protein. The sample shows around 450,000 distinct CDR3 sequences, roughly 27% of them seen only once. Study-level points and caveats: Among TCR beta sequences, a motif of several highly homologous variants appeared characteristic of ankylosing spondylitis blood.

Germline V gene data show CDR1 as SGHRS and CDR2 as YFSETQ. CDR3 length equals 20 residues. The J segment lost 5 bases and the V segment lost 4 bases, leaving 20 bases of the junction unmatched. The clonotype originates from a male donor with ankylosing spondylitis. The sample comprised blood, either unsorted or a sorted T cell fraction (not recorded which). V gene TRBV5-1 combines with J gene TRBJ2-1, with 11 bases that match TRBD2. This CDR3 is CASSPLFFSPGTSGDNEQFF. The DNA of the CDR3 is TGCGCCAGCAGCCCCCTTTTTTTTTCCCCGGGGACTAGCGGTGACAATGAGCAGTTCTTC.